This record concerns one T cell receptor (beta chain) sequence. The data are from a study of cytomegalovirus exposure and HLA in healthy donors. Use of 60 Vbeta and 13 Jbeta primers characterized the PCR. Clones were sequenced by immunoSEQ multiplex PCR, and TCRdb holds only the in-frame ones, with some missing. The sample contains about 78,000 clones, around 70% of which appear only once. The germline V gene has CDR1 SEHNR and CDR2 FQNEAQ (reference sequence). The V end was cut by 5 bases, the J end by 8 bases, with 18 bases between. This CDR3 spans 15 amino acids. The TCR sequence derives from a middle-aged woman in good health and CMV-seropositive. This chain uses TRBV7-9 with TRBJ2-2; a possible D gene is TRBD2 (5 bases). Sequenced: PBMCs. CDR3 sequence (DNA): TGTGCCAGCAGCCAAGAACTAGTCGTTGGTGGGGAGCTGTTTTTT. Translation gives CASSQELVVGGELFF.